This T cell receptor beta chain was captured by sequencing in a study of Ad26.COV2.S vaccination and SARS-CoV-2 variants. Turning to the study itself: Of the COV1001 trial arms, the Ad26.COV2.S arm included the donor. Study results and caveats: Using TCR breadth and depth analyses may have led to underestimated total T cell responses. Higher spike-specific TCR breadth was found in vaccine recipients than in placebo recipients.

Comment on this clone: Its cognate antigen is unknown.

Germline lookup yields CDR1 SEHNR and CDR2 FQNEAQ (reference sequence). This CDR3 has 13 amino acids. Trimming pared 5 bases from V and 4 bases from J, leaving 11 bases between. Stated treatment: 15 to 20 received Ad26.COV2.S at low or high dose, single or two shots; roughly five received placebo; per-sample allocation not given. Sample collection was performed on day 63 after the first vaccine or placebo injection. An adult of 18-55 years in Boston served as donor. The repertoire was sequenced with immunoSEQ multiplex PCR; TCRdb's copy has only in-frame clones and lacks some. In the table there are about 380,000 clones, approximately 83% of which are singletons.

The genes are TRBV7-9 and TRBJ1-2, with D perhaps matching TRBD1 (5 bases). The clonotype originates from a person aged 18-60 years who received the Ad26.COV2.S COVID-19 vaccine or a placebo. The specimen comprised peripheral blood, sampled in a trial of Ad26.COV2.S vaccine versus placebo. The CDR3 sequence is CASSAGTVYGYTF. The CDR3 bases are TGTGCCAGCAGCGCCGGGACGGTCTATGGCTACACCTTC.